This T cell receptor beta chain came from a study of molecular identifiers for immune sequencing clone quantification (dated by TCRdb to 2016 to 2019). Background for the entire study: For a replicate experiment, RNA from 20,000 or 100,000 naive CD8 T cells was divided into five aliquots, and four of the five aliquots were sequenced. CD8 T cells were used in a methods study to benchmark molecular-identifier clustering-based TCR repertoire sequencing (MIDCIRS) and TCR RNA copy counting. The investigation overall reported the following: In CMV-specific effector cells, over 99% of molecules were held by clones above 20 RNA copies, whereas under 1% of molecules were held by such clones in naive cells. About 3 recovered TCR RNA copies per cell were obtained by modeling, versus roughly 10 by digital PCR, implying a capture efficiency of approximately 30%. Identical TCR molecules sharing a barcode could cause highly expanded clone sizes to be underestimated. When barcode sub-clustering was not used, chimeric consensus sequences inflated TCR diversity, with chimeras reaching as high as 47%. The naive libraries included spiked-in Jurkat TCR RNA (10 copies' worth), and this RNA is not part of the donor repertoire. A single cell's worth of spiked-in Jurkat TCR RNA was reported detectable even among about a million naive CD8 T cells.

Naive CD8 T cell libraries were made from approximately 20,000 to 1,000,000 sorted cells using 10%, 30% or 50% of purified RNA. Naive CD8 T cells were FACS-sorted as CD8+CD4-CCR7+CD45RA+ on a BD FACSAria II into RLT Plus buffer. To test detection sensitivity, Jurkat RNA equivalent to more than 9 TCR copies was spiked into samples of roughly 20,000-1,100,000 naive CD8 T cells. CD8 T cells were enriched using RosetteSep CD8+ T Cell Enrichment Cocktail and Ficoll-Paque, and the enriched cells then underwent ACK red cell lysis. CDR1 SEHNR and CDR2 FQNEAQ are derived from the germline V gene (reference sequence). At the junction V is shortened by 3 bases and J by 7 bases; bases outside the gene matches: 5. The CDR3 numbers 16 residues from cysteine through phenylalanine. The CDR3 DNA has 48 bases and is translated from base 1. This clonotype was observed at least ten times. This receptor's antigen is unknown. Base qualities are not provided; no much larger clone lies one nucleotide away.

Libraries were constructed by PCR. Sequenced using an Illumina HiSeq 4000. Bulk TCR libraries were generated as previously described, with the TCR primers listed in Table S5 used. The Qiagen AllPrep DNA/RNA kit was used to purify total RNA. Before any analysis, reads coming from multiple sequencing runs of the same library were combined into one pool. Per the original workflow: Reads were retained only if their TCR constant sequence matched exactly, and those retained reads were trimmed to 150 nt and grouped according to their 12-nt molecular barcodes. Reads within each barcode group were sub-clustered using a 15% Levenshtein threshold, and quality-weighted consensus sequences were constructed for each RNA molecule. Non-functional sequences were removed, as were lower-count sequences one edit away from another. Barcode sub-clusters with fewer than 20% of the maximum read count were removed, based on fitting two negative binomial distributions. The public reads were reanalyzed by TCRdb: fastp trimming at Q25, MiXCR alignment, in-frame beta chains only. A single entry per CDR3 protein holds the most common genes and DNA from its merged rows. TCRdb, not the original authors, processed these V and J calls. The sample table contains approximately 500,000 distinct CDR3 sequences; only one count was recorded for about a fifth of them. More than 0.8% of the sample belongs to the ten largest clones.

The sequence links TRBV7-9 to TRBJ2-3, and 15 junction bases match TRBD2. Sequenced input: naive CD8+ T cells from blood, with Jurkat cell RNA spiked in. This sample's cell subset or site label indicates: FACS-sorted CD8+CD4-CCR7+CD45RA+ naive T cells. This clonotype was sampled from a human donor in good health. Some libraries in this study had Jurkat cell RNA spiked in. The DNA reads as follows: TGTGCCAGCAGCTTCGGACTAGCGGGGGGGCTGCATACGCAGTATTTT. Translation gives CASSFGLAGGLHTQYF.